This T cell receptor (beta chain) was obtained from a study of T cell responses to AZD1222 COVID-19 vaccine. Remarks on this clone: Its antigen is undetermined.

Overall study findings and caveats: Seropositive status at baseline applied to only a handful of AZD1222 recipients.

Libraries were prepared by immunoSEQ multiplex PCR; TCRdb keeps only in-frame clonotypes and omits some of them. The table records about 93,000 clones, around 91% of them present only once. The CDR3 consists of 13 residues. The germline gives CDR1 LNHNV, CDR2 YYDKDF (reference sequence). The V and J ends lost 6 bases and 2 bases, in that order; junction bases with no gene match: 3. The sample in question was peripheral blood, obtained 28 days after the second AZD1222 dose. The receptor was isolated from an adult who received the AZD1222 COVID-19 vaccine. The J gene is TRBJ2-7, the V gene TRBV15; 8 bases fit TRBD2. Here the CDR3 reads CATRREATYEQYF. DNA of the CDR3: TGTGCCACCAGGCGGGAGGCCACCTACGAGCAGTACTTC.